This T cell receptor (beta chain) came from a study of blood T cell repertoires in COVID-19. Study details: The samples span acute and convalescent COVID-19 from the United States, Italy and Spain. T cells, B-cell-depleted T cells, or PBMCs supplied cDNA or gDNA.

Assay: immunoSEQ multiplex PCR; the TCRdb copy retains only in-frame clones and omits some. The sample lists approximately 250,000 clones, almost 85% occurring once. CDR1 SGHRS and CDR2 YFSETQ come from the germline V gene. CDR3 length equals 17 residues. V gave up 4 bases and J gave up 3 bases, with 21 bases separating them. The sequenced sample consisted of peripheral blood. This sequence was found in a middle-aged man with acute or convalescent COVID-19. This chain links TRBV5-1 with TRBJ2-3; D is undetermined. The chain's CDR3 is CASSDLLQAAGTDTQYF. The CDR3 bases are TGCGCCAGCAGCGATCTCCTCCAGGCCGCAGGAACAGATACGCAGTATTTT.